This TCR beta chain was found in a study of blood T cells in healthy people across ages. A second PCR of about 7 to 11 cycles used a sample-barcoded 5' primer and a J-beta primer mix. One entry per CDR3 protein, called by TCRdb with MiXCR from the 5' RACE reads. The repertoire consists of about 750,000 distinct CDR3 sequences, with 53% occurring once and the leading ten covering about two fifths. The germline CDR1 and CDR2 sequences are SQVTM and ANQGSEA. The CDR3 has 14 residues. Trimming removed 4 bases at V and 4 bases at J, with 14 bases between. This rearrangement joins TRBV29-1 to TRBJ1-3; tentative D call: TRBD1 (6 bases). This TCR derives from a man at least 80 years old in good health. Sample: blood. The CDR3: CSVVIRGQGNTIYF. The CDR3 nucleotides read TGCAGCGTTGTGATCCGGGGGCAAGGAAACACCATATATTTT.